Below, 19 T cell receptor beta chains from the same sample are listed, as sequenced in a study of shared clonotypes between healthy human individuals. Assay used: immunoSEQ multiplex PCR; TCRdb lists only in-frame clones, some missing. The sample has over a million clones; around 97% are singletons. The sequencing input was naive CD4+ T cells sorted from blood. Stated subset: CD45RA+ positively selected. The receptors come from a man younger than 45 in good health.

The chain couples TRBV5-4 to TRBJ2-1; TRBD1 matches 10 bases. CDR1 is SGHNT and CDR2 is YYREEE in the germline V gene (reference sequence). The CDR3 is made up of 15 amino acids. After removal of 2 bases from V and 7 bases from J, the junction contained 6 bases not matched to a gene. The CDR3 DNA reads as TGTGCCAGCAGCTTACCGGGACAGGGGCAGAATGAGCAGTTCTTC. It yields the protein CASSLPGQGQNEQFF.

J is TRBJ2-6 and V is TRBV4-3; 9 nucleotides line up with TRBD2. Looked up from germline, CDR1 is LGHNA and CDR2 is YSLEER. This CDR3 spans 18 amino acids. Germline trimming cut 3 bases from V and 0 bases from J; bases unmatched to any gene: 6. CDR3 sequence reads: CASSQSLAGPSGANVLTF. DNA of the CDR3: TGCGCCAGCAGCCAGTCACTAGCGGGTCCCTCTGGGGCCAACGTCCTGACTTTC.

The chain links TRBV5-4 to TRBJ1-5; maybe TRBD1 (5 bases). The CDR3 totals 18 residues. Trimming removed 2 bases at V and 2 bases at J, with 20 bases between. CDR1 is SGHNT, CDR2 YYREEE, per germline (reference sequence). The CDR3 spells CASSLSQAGPLRNQPQHF. The CDR3 DNA follows: TGTGCCAGCAGCTTATCACAGGCCGGCCCTTTACGCAATCAGCCCCAGCATTTT.

This clone was seen only once. This rearrangement joins TRBV4-1 to TRBJ2-2, with 9 bases identical to TRBD2. CDR1 is MGHRA and CDR2 is YSYEKL in the germline V gene. There are 16 residues in the CDR3. The V and J ends lost 4 bases and 4 bases, in that order; junction bases with no gene match: 7. The CDR3 bases are TGCGCCAGCAGCCCCCTTGCGGGAGGGATCACCGGGGAGCTGTTTTTT. It yields the protein CASSPLAGGITGELFF.

The gene calls are TRBV5-4 and TRBJ1-2, with D tentatively TRBD1 (6 bases). Trimming shortened V by 5 bases and J by 4 bases, and 12 bases separated the two germline ends. Germline values: CDR1 SGHNT, CDR2 YYREEE (reference sequence). The CDR3 length is 13 residues. CDR3 coding DNA: TGTGCCAGCAGTAATGAGGGGGTCTATGGCTACACCTTC. The encoded protein is CASSNEGVYGYTF.

V and J are TRBV10-2 and TRBJ1-2, with D possibly being TRBD1 (5 bases). V was clipped by 2 bases and J by 3 bases, with 16 bases between them. This CDR3 is built from 16 residues. The germline V gene encodes CDR1 WSHSY and CDR2 SAAADI. CDR3 in DNA: TGCGCCAGCAGTGAGAACAGGCCAGAGGGGTACTATGGCTACACCTTC. Translating gives CASSENRPEGYYGYTF.

This clone occurred once. The rearrangement links TRBV5-1 to TRBJ2-7; a possible D gene is TRBD2 (5 bases). CDR3 length equals 16 residues. Germline loops: CDR1 SGHRS, CDR2 YFSETQ. Trimming removed 4 bases at V and 1 base at J, with 18 bases between. CDR3 bases: TGCGCCAGCAGCCGGTCCTCGGACTCCACGTCCTACGAGCAGTACTTC. Protein: CASSRSSDSTSYEQYF.

The rearrangement joins TRBV11-2 to TRBJ2-2, with 8 positions matching TRBD2. The V and J ends lost 1 base and 4 bases, in that order; junction bases with no gene match: 5. The CDR3 consists of 16 residues. Per the germline V gene, CDR1 is SGHAT and CDR2 is FQNNGV. The CDR3 sequence: CASSLAGGKGTGELFF. CDR3 sequence (DNA): TGTGCCAGCAGCTTAGCGGGAGGGAAAGGCACCGGGGAGCTGTTTTTT.

The V gene is TRBV4-3, the J gene TRBJ2-2; D tentatively fits TRBD1 or TRBD2 (5 bases each). The CDR3 covers 16 residues. V dropped 4 bases and J dropped 6 bases, with 18 bases sitting between them. The germline CDR1 and CDR2 sequences are LGHNA and YSLEER. Here the CDR3 DNA reads TGCGCCAGCAGCCCGAGAACCCGGGGCTGGGCCGGGGAGCTGTTTTTT. Amino acids: CASSPRTRGWAGELFF.

The V gene is TRBV9, the J gene TRBJ1-1; D remains unclear. The ends were cut back, 0 bases at V and 3 bases at J, with 12 bases in the middle. The CDR3 runs 15 residues. CDR1 and CDR2 (germline): SGDLS, YYNGEE. The CDR3: CASSVAAEVHTEAFF. The CDR3 nucleotides read TGTGCCAGCAGCGTAGCCGCCGAGGTGCACACTGAAGCTTTCTTT.

The chain couples TRBV7-5 to TRBJ2-3; TRBD2, the table's D call, was not compared with the DNA. TRBV7-5 is a recognized pseudogene. The CDR3 is made up of 16 amino acids. The CDR3: CARSILPGLPRDTQYF. DNA of the CDR3: TGTGCCAGAAGCATACTCCCGGGACTCCCTAGGGATACGCAGTATTTT.

CDR3 protein: CASSPRVTEETQYF. The CDR3 DNA reads TGTGCCAGCTCACCACGGGTCACAGAAGAGACCCAGTACTTC. The chain links TRBV18 to TRBJ2-5; D gene unclear. Germline values: CDR1 KGHSH, CDR2 LQKENI. This CDR3 comprises 14 residues. Trimming pared 1 base from V and 3 bases from J, leaving 9 bases between.

The V and J genes are TRBV19 and TRBJ2-7; a possible D gene is TRBD1 (6 bases). With 5 bases removed from V and 0 bases from J, the gap between germline ends came to 14 bases. The CDR3 is 15 residues long. Germline CDR1 reads LNHDA; CDR2 reads SQIVND (reference sequence). The CDR3, as DNA: TGTGCCAGTAGTGTAACAGGGAAAAGCTCCTACGAGCAGTACTTC. Its translation: CASSVTGKSSYEQYF.

This clone was recorded once. The J gene is TRBJ1-1, the V gene TRBV7-2; D unresolved. Trimming took off 5 bases at V and 0 bases at J, with 10 bases between the two ends. This CDR3 spans 14 amino acids. CDR1 is SGHTA and CDR2 is FQGNSA in the germline V gene. The CDR3 loop is CASSLSLMNTEAFF. CDR3 DNA: TGTGCCAGCAGCCTAAGCCTCATGAACACTGAAGCTTTCTTT.

A word on this clone: Other DNA sequences of this sample code for an identical CDR3. The chain combines TRBV7-9 with TRBJ2-2, with a tentative D call TRBD2 (6 bases). Germline V gene lookup returns CDR1 SEHNR and CDR2 FQNEAQ (reference sequence). V was trimmed by 4 bases and J by 0 bases, leaving 9 bases between them. This CDR3 has 15 amino acids. CDR3: CASSSIAANTGELFF. CDR3 sequence (DNA): TGTGCCAGCAGCTCCATAGCGGCGAACACCGGGGAGCTGTTTTTT.

The V call is TRBV6-5, the J call TRBJ1-5; 7 bases line up with TRBD1. The V segment lost 2 bases and the J segment 9 bases; nucleotides outside the gene matches: 7. CDR1 and CDR2 from the germline V gene are MNHEY and SVGAGI. CDR3 length equals 14 residues. CDR3 in DNA: TGTGCCAGCAGTTACCTCCAGGGGGAAGGGCCCCAGCATTTT. Its translation is CASSYLQGEGPQHF.

The chain recombines TRBV12-1 with TRBJ2-3; the listed D gene, TRBD2, was not tested against the DNA. TRBV12-1 is recorded as a pseudogene. CDR3 length: 21 amino acids. Written as DNA, the CDR3 is TGTGCCAGCAGCTTTGCTGTTCCGACTAGCGGGAGGGCCGTGGCCACAGATACGCAGTATTTT. This encodes CASSFAVPTSGRAVATDTQYF.

The rearrangement links TRBV28 to TRBJ2-7; 9 bases are shared with TRBD1. Losses at the gene ends were 4 bases for V and 1 base for J; bases not matched to a gene: 5. The germline V gene has CDR1 MDHEN and CDR2 SYDVKM. The CDR3 consists of 15 residues. CDR3 in amino acids: CASSSGQGASYEQYF. The CDR3 DNA sequence: TGTGCCAGCAGTTCGGGACAGGGCGCTTCCTACGAGCAGTACTTC.

V usage is TRBV7-2 and J usage is TRBJ1-1; D uncertain. V was pared by 4 bases and J by 7 bases, with 19 bases between. This CDR3 contains 15 residues. Per the germline V gene, CDR1 is SGHTA and CDR2 is FQGNSA. CDR3 region: CASSSQLSTPDEAFF. The CDR3 bases are TGTGCCAGCAGCTCCCAACTTTCGACACCTGATGAAGCTTTCTTT.